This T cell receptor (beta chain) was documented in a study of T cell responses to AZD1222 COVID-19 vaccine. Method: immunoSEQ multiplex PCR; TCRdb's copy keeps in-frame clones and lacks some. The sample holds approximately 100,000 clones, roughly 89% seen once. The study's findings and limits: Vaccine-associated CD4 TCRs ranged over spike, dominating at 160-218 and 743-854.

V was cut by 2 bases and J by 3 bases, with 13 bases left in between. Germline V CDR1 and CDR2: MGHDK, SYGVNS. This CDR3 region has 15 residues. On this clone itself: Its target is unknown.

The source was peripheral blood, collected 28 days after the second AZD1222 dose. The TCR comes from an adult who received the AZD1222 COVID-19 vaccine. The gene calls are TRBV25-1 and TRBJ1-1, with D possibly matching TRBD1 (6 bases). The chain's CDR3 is CASSENQGGYTEAFF. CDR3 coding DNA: TGTGCCAGCAGTGAAAATCAAGGGGGTTACACTGAAGCTTTCTTT.